This T cell receptor beta chain comes out of a study of blood T cell repertoires in COVID-19. CDR3 length equals 18 residues. Germline V CDR1 and CDR2: SGHTA, FQGNSA. After removal of 1 base from V and 3 bases from J, the junction contained 8 bases not matched to a gene. Measured with immunoSEQ multiplex PCR; TCRdb has only the in-frame clones, and not every one. The sample has 200,000 to 250,000 clones, about four fifths seen once; the top ten hold around 3.1%. The sequence was obtained from a woman younger than 45 who had recovered from COVID-19. The chain uses TRBV7-2 and TRBJ2-4; TRBD2 aligns across 11 bases. Material: peripheral blood. The CDR3 DNA follows: TGTGCCAGCAGCTTAGGCCCACTAGCGGGAGTGAGCAAAAACATTCAGTACTTC. This codes for CASSLGPLAGVSKNIQYF.